These 13 T cell receptor beta chains share one sample of origin, sequenced in a study of breast tumors, draining lymph nodes, adjacent tissues. TCRdb used MiXCR to reprocess the multiplex PCR reads, holding one entry per CDR3 protein. Found here are 200,000 or so distinct CDR3 sequences, 25% to 40% of them singletons; the top ten hold approximately 4.3%. Axillary draining lymph nodes of breast cancer patients supplied the node samples. The sequencing sample was made of axillary lymph node tissue. The receptors originated from a female donor with breast cancer. Some clones in this sample may be carry-over from other donors' samples.

This chain connects TRBV20-1 to TRBJ2-4; D call uncertain. The V end lost 0 bases, the J end lost 1 base, and 4 bases lay between the germline ends. The CDR3 length is 13 residues. Germline CDR1 and CDR2: DFQATT and SNEGSKA (reference sequence). The CDR3 here is CSAREGAKNIQYF. CDR3 DNA: TGCAGTGCTAGAGAAGGGGCCAAAAACATTCAGTACTTC.

This clonotype was counted at least ten times. V and J are TRBV7-9 and TRBJ1-2, with no clear D. CDR3 size: 14 residues. Looked up from germline, CDR1 is SEHNR and CDR2 is FQNEAQ (reference sequence). The V and J ends lost 2 bases and 4 bases respectively, with 11 bases between them. CDR3 protein: CASSLLIDGYGYTF. The DNA of the CDR3 is TGTGCCAGCAGCTTACTAATCGACGGCTATGGCTACACCTTC.

V gene TRBV30 combines with J gene TRBJ1-1, with TRBD1 as a possible D gene (6 bases). V lost 1 base and J lost 11, with 17 bases in between. The CDR3 totals 13 residues. Germline V gene data show CDR1 as GTSNPN and CDR2 as SVGIG (reference sequence). The CDR3 sequence: CAWSDRAGAGAFF. The CDR3 DNA reads TGTGCCTGGAGTGATAGGGCAGGGGCTGGGGCTTTCTTT.

The rearrangement links TRBV7-9 to TRBJ1-4; D gene uncertain. CDR3 length: 17 amino acids. Germline CDR1 SEHNR, CDR2 FQNEAQ (reference sequence). Trimming pared 5 bases from V and 0 bases from J, leaving 16 bases between. The CDR3 is CASSPHVRGATNEKLFF. The CDR3 nucleotides read TGTGCCAGCAGCCCGCACGTTCGGGGTGCAACTAATGAAAAACTGTTTTTT.

This clonotype was observed many times. This CDR3 is CAWSGRPTYEQYF. The CDR3 coding sequence is TGTGCCTGGAGTGGAAGACCTACCTACGAGCAGTACTTC. The chain has TRBV30 and TRBJ2-7; the D is unclear. The CDR3 totals 13 residues. Germline CDR1 reads GTSNPN; CDR2 reads SVGIG (reference sequence). V lost 1 base to trimming and J lost 2 bases, with 9 bases between them.

Ten or more counts support this clonotype. The V and J genes are TRBV20-1 and TRBJ2-2, with TRBD2 identical over 7 bases. Germline assignment: CDR1 DFQATT and CDR2 SNEGSKA (reference sequence). This CDR3 contains 13 residues. The junction had 3 bases not matched to a gene; V was cut back by 6 bases and J by 2 bases. The CDR3 bases are TGCAGTGCCCGACTAGCAAACACCGGGGAGCTGTTTTTT. Protein sequence: CSARLANTGELFF.

The CDR3 coding sequence is TGTGCCAGCAGTGAAGAATTGAACACTGAAGCTTTCTTT. It codes for CASSEELNTEAFF. J is TRBJ1-1 and V is TRBV6-1; unclear D gene. Trimming took off 1 base at V and 0 bases at J, with 3 bases between the two ends. Germline loops: CDR1 MNHNS, CDR2 SASEGT. The CDR3 contains 13 residues.

This clonotype was seen repeatedly, ten times or more. The CDR3 DNA is TGCAGTGCTAGGGAGTTCTCTGGAAACACCATATATTTT. It yields the protein CSAREFSGNTIYF. This chain joins TRBV20-1 and TRBJ1-3; no definite D call. V gave up 3 bases and J gave up 0 bases, with 6 bases separating them. This CDR3 is 13 amino acids long. The germline gives CDR1 DFQATT, CDR2 SNEGSKA (reference sequence).

This clonotype was observed at least ten times. The chain carries TRBV12-3 or TRBV12-4 and TRBJ2-7, with unresolved D. The CDR3 contains 12 residues. Trimming took off 6 bases at V and 3 bases at J, with 9 bases between the two ends. The CDR3 nucleotides are TGTGCCAGCAGCCTACAGATCTACGAGCAGTACTTC. It is translated as CASSLQIYEQYF.

V is TRBV30 and J is TRBJ2-7; 10 nucleotides agree with TRBD2. V shed 0 bases and J 2 bases; nucleotides not matched to a gene: 4. The CDR3 spans 15 residues. Germline V gene lookup returns CDR1 GTSNPN and CDR2 SVGIG (reference sequence). CDR3 sequence: CAWSVQLAGPYEQYF. The CDR3 coding sequence is TGTGCCTGGAGTGTACAACTAGCGGGGCCCTACGAGCAGTACTTC. The variable domain in full, with the rest retrieved from reference TRBV30 and TRBJ2-7, is SQTIHQWPATLVQPVGSPLSLECTVEGTSNPNLYWYRQAAGRGLQLLFYSVGIGQISSEVPQNLSASRPQDRQFILSSKKLLLSDSGFYLCAWSVQLAGPYEQYFGPGTRLTVT.

The V call is TRBV12-3 or TRBV12-4, the J call TRBJ1-2; weak D call: TRBD1 (5 bases). CDR3 length equals 14 residues. V gave up 7 bases and J gave up 9 bases, with 21 bases separating them. The CDR3 protein is CASTPGTVAGSYTF. The CDR3 nucleotides are TGTGCCAGCACCCCGGGGACGGTGGCTGGGAGCTACACCTTC.

Only a few counts were recorded for this clonotype. One base away lies a much larger clone, so this may be a sequencing read error. In this CDR3 the conserved last residue, phenylalanine or tryptophan, is missing, so a read error is likely. This chain connects TRBV9 to TRBJ2-1, with D uncertain. This CDR3 contains 13 residues. V dropped 0 bases and J dropped 5 bases, with 6 bases sitting between them. Per the germline V gene, CDR1 is SGDLS and CDR2 is YYNGEE. The CDR3 DNA reads as TGTGCCAGCAGCGTAGGGGCCCACAATGAGCAGTTCTCC. It encodes CASSVGAHNEQFS.

This clonotype was recorded many times. The rearrangement uses TRBV20-1 and TRBJ2-7, with 14 bases identical to TRBD2. Germline loops: CDR1 DFQATT, CDR2 SNEGSKA (reference sequence). This CDR3 contains 16 residues. Trimming removed 1 base from V and 5 bases from J; junction bases left unmatched: 7. CDR3 sequence reads: CSARASTSGGANEQYF. The CDR3 nucleotides read TGCAGTGCTAGAGCTTCGACTAGCGGGGGGGCCAACGAGCAGTACTTC.